This TCR beta chain appears in the sequencing data of a study of T cell changes during pregnancy in multiple sclerosis. V was cut by 4 bases and J by 2 bases, with 10 bases left in between. Looked up from germline, CDR1 is SEHNR and CDR2 is FQNEAQ (reference sequence). This CDR3 is 14 amino acids long. TCRdb keeps only in-frame clones here, not all; method: immunoSEQ multiplex PCR. The sample includes roughly 60,000 clones, approximately 92% of them seen just once. Sequencing was performed on peripheral blood, taken in the second trimester of pregnancy. This receptor was identified in a female donor with multiple sclerosis, enrolled in a pregnancy study. The V gene is TRBV7-9, the J gene TRBJ2-3, with a tentative D call TRBD2 (5 bases). CDR3 in DNA: TGTGCCAGCAGCTCGGGGTTGGCCACAGATACGCAGTATTTT. Its protein product is CASSSGLATDTQYF. Drawing the rest from reference TRBV7-9 and TRBJ2-3, the complete variable domain is DTGVSQNPRHKITKRGQNVTFRCDPISEHNRLYWYRQTLGQGPEFLTYFQNEAQLEKSRLLSDRFSAERPKGSFSTLEIQRTEQGDSAMYLCASSSGLATDTQYFGPGTRLTVL.